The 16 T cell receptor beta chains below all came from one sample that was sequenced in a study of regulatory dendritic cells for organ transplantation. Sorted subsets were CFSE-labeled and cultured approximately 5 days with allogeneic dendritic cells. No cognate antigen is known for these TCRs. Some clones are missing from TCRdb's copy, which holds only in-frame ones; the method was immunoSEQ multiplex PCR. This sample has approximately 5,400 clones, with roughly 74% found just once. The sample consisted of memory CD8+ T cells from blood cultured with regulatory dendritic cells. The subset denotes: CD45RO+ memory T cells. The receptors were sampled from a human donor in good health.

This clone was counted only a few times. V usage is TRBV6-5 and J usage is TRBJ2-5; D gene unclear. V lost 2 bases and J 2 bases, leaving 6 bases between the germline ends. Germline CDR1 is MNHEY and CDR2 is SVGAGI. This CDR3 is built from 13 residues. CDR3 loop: CASSYGFQETQYF. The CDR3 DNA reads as TGTGCCAGCAGTTACGGGTTTCAAGAGACCCAGTACTTC.

The CDR3 DNA reads TGTGCCAGCAGCTTAGGGTCCGGGGTTGCTGGGGCCAACGTCCTGACTTTC. It translates to CASSLGSGVAGANVLTF. The gene calls are TRBV7-9 and TRBJ2-6; possibly TRBD2 for D (5 bases). The V end was cut by 1 base, the J end by 2 bases, with 12 bases between. CDR3 length equals 17 residues. Germline values: CDR1 SEHNR, CDR2 FQNEAQ (reference sequence). Full variable domain (missing parts from reference TRBV7-9 and TRBJ2-6): DTGVSQNPRHKITKRGQNVTFRCDPISEHNRLYWYRQTLGQGPEFLTYFQNEAQLEKSRLLSDRFSAERPKGSFSTLEIQRTEQGDSAMYLCASSLGSGVAGANVLTFGAGSRLTVL.

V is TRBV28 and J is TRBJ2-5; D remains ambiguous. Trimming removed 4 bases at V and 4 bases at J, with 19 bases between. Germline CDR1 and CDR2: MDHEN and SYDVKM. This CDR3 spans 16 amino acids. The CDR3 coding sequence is TGTGCCAGCAGTTACATCTCCGGAAGAGACCGAGAGACCCAGTACTTC. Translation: CASSYISGRDRETQYF.

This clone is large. The CDR3 nucleotides read TGCGCCAGCAGCCTACATTCGACCGGGGAGCTGTTTTTT. Amino acids: CASSLHSTGELFF. The J gene is TRBJ2-2, the V gene TRBV4-3; D call uncertain. Trimming stripped 4 bases from V and 5 bases from J, with 8 bases between. The CDR3 loop spans 13 amino acids. Germline CDR1 reads LGHNA; CDR2 reads YSLEER.

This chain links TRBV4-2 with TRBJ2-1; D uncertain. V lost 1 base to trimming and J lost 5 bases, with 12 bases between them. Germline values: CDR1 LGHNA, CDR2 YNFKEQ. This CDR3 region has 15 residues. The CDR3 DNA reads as TGTGCCAGCAGCCAAGTTAGCCGGGCCCACAATGAGCAGTTCTTC. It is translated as CASSQVSRAHNEQFF.

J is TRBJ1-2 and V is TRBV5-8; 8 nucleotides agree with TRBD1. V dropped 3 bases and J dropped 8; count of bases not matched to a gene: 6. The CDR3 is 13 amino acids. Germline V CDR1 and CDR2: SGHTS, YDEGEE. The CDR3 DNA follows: TGTGCCAGCAGCTGGAGGACAGGGTCCGGCTACACCTTC. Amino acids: CASSWRTGSGYTF. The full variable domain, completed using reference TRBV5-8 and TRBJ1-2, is EAGVTQSPTHLIKTRGQQATLRCSPISGHTSVYWYQQALGLGLQFLLWYDEGEERNRGNFPPRFSGRQFPNYSSELNVNALELEDSALYLCASSWRTGSGYTFGSGTRLTVV.

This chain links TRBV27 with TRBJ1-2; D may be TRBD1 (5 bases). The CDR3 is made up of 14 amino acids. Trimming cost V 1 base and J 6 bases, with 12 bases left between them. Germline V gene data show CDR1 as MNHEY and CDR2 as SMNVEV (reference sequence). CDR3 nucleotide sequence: TGTGCCAGCAGTTTATTTGGGGGGACGGATGGCTACACCTTC. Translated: CASSLFGGTDGYTF.

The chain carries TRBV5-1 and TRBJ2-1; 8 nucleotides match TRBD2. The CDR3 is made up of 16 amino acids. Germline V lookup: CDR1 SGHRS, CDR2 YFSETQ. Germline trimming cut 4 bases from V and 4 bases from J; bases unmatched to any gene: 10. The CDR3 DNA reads TGCGCCAGCAGCGGAGATTTAGCGGGATTGTACAATGAGCAGTTCTTC. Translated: CASSGDLAGLYNEQFF.

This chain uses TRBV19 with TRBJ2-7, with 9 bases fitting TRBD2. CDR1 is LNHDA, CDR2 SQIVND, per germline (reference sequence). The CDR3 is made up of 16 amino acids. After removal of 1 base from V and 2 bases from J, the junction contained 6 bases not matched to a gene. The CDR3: CASSIGLAGTPYEQYF. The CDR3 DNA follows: TGTGCCAGTAGTATAGGGCTAGCGGGGACCCCCTACGAGCAGTACTTC. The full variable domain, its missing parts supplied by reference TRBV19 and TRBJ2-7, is DGGITQSPKYLFRKEGQNVTLSCEQNLNHDAMYWYRQDPGQGLRLIYYSQIVNDFQKGDIAEGYSVSREKKESFPLTVTSAQKNPTAFYLCASSIGLAGTPYEQYFGPGTRLTVT.

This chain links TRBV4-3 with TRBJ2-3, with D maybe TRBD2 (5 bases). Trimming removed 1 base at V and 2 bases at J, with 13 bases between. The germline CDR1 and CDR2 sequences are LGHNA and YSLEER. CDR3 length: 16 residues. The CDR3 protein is CASSQVYGVLTDTQYF. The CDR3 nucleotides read TGCGCCAGCAGCCAAGTCTACGGGGTGCTCACAGATACGCAGTATTTT.

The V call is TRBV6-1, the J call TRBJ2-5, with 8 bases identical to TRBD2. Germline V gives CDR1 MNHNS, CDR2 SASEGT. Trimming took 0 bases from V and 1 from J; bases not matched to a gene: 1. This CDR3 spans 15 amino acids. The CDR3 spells CASSEAAGGQETQYF. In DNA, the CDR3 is TGTGCCAGCAGTGAAGCGGCGGGGGGCCAAGAGACCCAGTACTTC.

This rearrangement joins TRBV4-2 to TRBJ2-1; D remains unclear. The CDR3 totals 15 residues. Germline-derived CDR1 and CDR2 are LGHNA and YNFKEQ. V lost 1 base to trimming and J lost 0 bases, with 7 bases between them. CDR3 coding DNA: TGTGCCAGCAGCCAAGTACCTGACTCCTACAATGAGCAGTTCTTC. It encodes CASSQVPDSYNEQFF.

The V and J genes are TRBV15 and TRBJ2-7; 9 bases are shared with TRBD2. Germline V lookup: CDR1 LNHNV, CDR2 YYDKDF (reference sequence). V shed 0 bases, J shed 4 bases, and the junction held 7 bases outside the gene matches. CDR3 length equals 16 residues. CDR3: CATSRDGPGLAYEQYF. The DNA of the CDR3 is TGTGCCACCAGCAGAGATGGGCCGGGACTAGCTTACGAGCAGTACTTC.

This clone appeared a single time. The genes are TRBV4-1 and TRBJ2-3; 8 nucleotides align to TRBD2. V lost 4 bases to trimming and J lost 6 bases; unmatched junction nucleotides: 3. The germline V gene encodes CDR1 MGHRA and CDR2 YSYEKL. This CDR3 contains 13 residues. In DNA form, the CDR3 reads TGCGCCAGCAGCCCCGGGAGGGCGGATACGCAGTATTTT. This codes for CASSPGRADTQYF.

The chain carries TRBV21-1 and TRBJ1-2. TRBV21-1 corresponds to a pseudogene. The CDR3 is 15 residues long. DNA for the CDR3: TGTGCCAGCACCCAAAGCGTACGGGGGTTTGATGGCTACACCTTC. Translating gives CASTQSVRGFDGYTF.

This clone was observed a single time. CDR3 coding DNA: TGTGCCACCTCACTCGGCAGAGATAGCAATCAGCCCCAGCATTTT. Encoded protein: CATSLGRDSNQPQHF. The chain uses TRBV15 and TRBJ1-5; D gene ambiguous. V was pared by 8 bases and J by 0 bases, with 14 bases between. The CDR3 is made up of 15 amino acids. Germline values: CDR1 LNHNV, CDR2 YYDKDF (reference sequence).